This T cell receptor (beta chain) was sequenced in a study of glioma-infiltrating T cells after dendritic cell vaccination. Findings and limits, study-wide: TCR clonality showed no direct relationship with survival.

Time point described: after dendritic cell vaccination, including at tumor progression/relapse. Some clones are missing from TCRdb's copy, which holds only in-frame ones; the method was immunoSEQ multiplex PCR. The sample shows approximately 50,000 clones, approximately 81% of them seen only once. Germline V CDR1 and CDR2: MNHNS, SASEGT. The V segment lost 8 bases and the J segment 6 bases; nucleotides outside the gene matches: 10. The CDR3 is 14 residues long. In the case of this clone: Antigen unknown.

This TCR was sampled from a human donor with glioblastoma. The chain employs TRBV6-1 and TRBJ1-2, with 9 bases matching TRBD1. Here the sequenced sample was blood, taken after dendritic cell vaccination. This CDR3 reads CASSDLQGANGYTF. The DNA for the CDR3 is TGTGCCAGCTCCGATCTACAGGGGGCTAATGGCTACACCTTC.